This T cell receptor (beta chain) was captured in a study of shared clonotypes between healthy human individuals. This CDR3 is built from 14 residues. Germline CDR1 reads MNHEY; CDR2 reads SMNVEV (reference sequence). With V trimmed by 5 bases and J by 6 bases, 8 bases remained unmatched. An even split of each subset's genomic DNA across several immunoSEQ plates was performed. In the original analysis: ImmunoSEQ yielded junction-only sequences lacking quality scores, so filtering differed. Only in-frame clones appear in the TCRdb table, and some are missing; sequencing was by immunoSEQ multiplex PCR. The DNA gave D and trimming, while V, J and clone size come from that table. The data hold about 2.2 million clones, with 93% observed a single time. The naive CD8 fraction comprised CD45RO-negative cells positively selected for CCR7 and excluded terminally differentiated effector memory CD45RA+ cells.

The gene calls are TRBV27 and TRBJ1-1; TRBD1 agrees at 8 bases. The sequenced sample was naive CD8+ T cells from PBMCs. The clonotype was recovered from a man aged 18 to 29 in good health. Some clones in this sample may be carry-over from other donors' samples. CDR3 sequence reads: CASSPGTQGAEAFF. The CDR3 nucleotides are TGTGCCAGCAGTCCAGGGACACAGGGGGCTGAAGCTTTCTTT.